This TCR beta chain was obtained from a study of T cell repertoires in cytomegalovirus infection. On the study more broadly: Matching HLA type and CMV infection were both indicated by public TCR beta signatures. Whole-study results and caveats: Clonotype analysis showed dominance of the ex vivo response by HLA-C-restricted CMV-specific TCR beta clonotypes. Frequencies of public TCR beta families were cumulated, and this identified carriers of CMV plus the relevant HLA.

Worth noting for this clonotype: Antigen unknown.

This CDR3 is built from 14 residues. Germline V gene data show CDR1 as MNHEY and CDR2 as SMNVEV (reference sequence). The V gene end was trimmed by 5 bases and the J gene end by 3 bases; junction bases not matched to a gene: 4. TCRdb used MiXCR to reprocess the reads, holding one entry per CDR3 protein. This sample has around 320,000 distinct CDR3 sequences, with more than 8% found just once. The receptor's source is a human donor in good health (CMV status not recorded). Some clones in this sample may be carry-over from other donors' samples. The sequenced material came from PBMCs. The rearrangement joins TRBV27 to TRBJ1-2; TRBD1 matches at 9 bases. CDR3 in DNA: TGTGCCAGCAGTACACGGACAGGGGACTATGGCTACACCTTC. Its translation is CASSTRTGDYGYTF.